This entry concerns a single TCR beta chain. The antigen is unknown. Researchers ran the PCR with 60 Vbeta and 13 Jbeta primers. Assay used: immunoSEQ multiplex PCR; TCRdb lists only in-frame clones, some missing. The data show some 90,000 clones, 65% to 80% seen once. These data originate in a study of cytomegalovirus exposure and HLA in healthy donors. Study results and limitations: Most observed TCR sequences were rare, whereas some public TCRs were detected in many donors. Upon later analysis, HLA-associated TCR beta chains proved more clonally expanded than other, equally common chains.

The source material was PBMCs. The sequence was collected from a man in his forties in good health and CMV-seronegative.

The CDR3 coding sequence is TGCGCCAGCAGCCAAGCCGGTGTTACCTACGAGCAGTACTTC. Translated: CASSQAGVTYEQYF. The V gene is TRBV4-1, the J gene TRBJ2-7; D gene unclear. Between the trimmed V and J ends, which lost 1 base and 2 bases, there was a span of 9 bases. Germline lookup yields CDR1 MGHRA and CDR2 YSYEKL. This CDR3 has 14 residues.